This T cell receptor beta chain was found in a study of T-cell reconstitution after alpha-beta-depleted transplantation in children. Preparation of the TCRbeta library was carried out with unique molecular identifiers. TCRdb re-analysed the PCR reads in MiXCR, keeping a single row per CDR3 protein. Among a few hundred thousand distinct CDR3 sequences listed, 9.7% were seen once. Trimming cost V 2 bases and J 1 base, with 10 bases left between them. CDR1 and CDR2 from the germline V gene are SGHVS and FNYEAQ. There are 15 residues in the CDR3. Many counts were recorded for this clonotype. The genes are TRBV7-6 and TRBJ2-3, with TRBD2 as a possible D gene (5 bases). The sequence came from a human donor who donated a stem cell graft to a child with SCID. Specimen: PBMCs from the stem cell graft donor, collected from the stem cell graft. The DNA for the CDR3 is TGTGCCAGCAGCTTACTAAGCGGCGGCACAGATACGCAGTATTTT. Translating it yields CASSLLSGGTDTQYF.